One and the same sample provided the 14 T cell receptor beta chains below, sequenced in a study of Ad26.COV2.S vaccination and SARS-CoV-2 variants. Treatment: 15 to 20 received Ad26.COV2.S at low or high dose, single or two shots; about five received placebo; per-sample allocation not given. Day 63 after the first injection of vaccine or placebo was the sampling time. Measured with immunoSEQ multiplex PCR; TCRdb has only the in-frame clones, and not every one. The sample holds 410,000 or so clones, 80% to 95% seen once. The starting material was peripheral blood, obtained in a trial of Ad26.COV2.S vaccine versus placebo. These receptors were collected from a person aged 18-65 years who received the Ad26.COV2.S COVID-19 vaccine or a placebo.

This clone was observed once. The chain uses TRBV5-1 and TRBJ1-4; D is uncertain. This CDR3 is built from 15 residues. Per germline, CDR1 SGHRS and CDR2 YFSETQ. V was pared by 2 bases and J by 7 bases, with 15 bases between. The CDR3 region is CASSFRTDGSEKLFF. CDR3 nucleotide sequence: TGCGCCAGCAGCTTTCGTACAGATGGCAGTGAAAAACTGTTTTTT.

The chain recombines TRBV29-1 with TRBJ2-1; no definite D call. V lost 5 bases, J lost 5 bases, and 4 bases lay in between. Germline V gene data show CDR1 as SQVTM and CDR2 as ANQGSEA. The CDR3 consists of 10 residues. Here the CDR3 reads CSVWDNEQFF. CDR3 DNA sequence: TGCAGCGTTTGGGACAATGAGCAGTTCTTC.

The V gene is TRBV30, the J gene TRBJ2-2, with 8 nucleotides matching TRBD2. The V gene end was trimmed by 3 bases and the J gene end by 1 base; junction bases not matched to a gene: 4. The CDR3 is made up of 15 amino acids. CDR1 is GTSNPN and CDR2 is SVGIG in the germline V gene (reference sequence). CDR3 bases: TGTGCCTGGAGCCTGGGACTAGTGAACACCGGGGAGCTGTTTTTT. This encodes CAWSLGLVNTGELFF.

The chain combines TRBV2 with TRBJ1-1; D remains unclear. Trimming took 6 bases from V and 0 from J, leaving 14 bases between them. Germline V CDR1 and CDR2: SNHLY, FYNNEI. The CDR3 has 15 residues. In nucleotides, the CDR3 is TGTGCCAGCAGCAAAAGGGCAACTATGAACACTGAAGCTTTCTTT. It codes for CASSKRATMNTEAFF.

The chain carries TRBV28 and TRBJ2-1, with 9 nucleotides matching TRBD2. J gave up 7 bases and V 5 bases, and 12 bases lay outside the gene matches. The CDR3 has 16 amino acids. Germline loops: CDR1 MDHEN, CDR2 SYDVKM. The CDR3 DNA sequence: TGTGCCAGCAGTCCCGGGGACCTAGCGGGGCGAAATGAGCAGTTCTTC. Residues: CASSPGDLAGRNEQFF.

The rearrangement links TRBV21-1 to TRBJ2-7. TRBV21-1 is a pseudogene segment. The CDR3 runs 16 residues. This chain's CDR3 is CASSKGAQRLTYEQYF. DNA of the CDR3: TGTGCCAGCAGCAAAGGTGCACAGCGCCTAACCTACGAGCAGTACTTC.

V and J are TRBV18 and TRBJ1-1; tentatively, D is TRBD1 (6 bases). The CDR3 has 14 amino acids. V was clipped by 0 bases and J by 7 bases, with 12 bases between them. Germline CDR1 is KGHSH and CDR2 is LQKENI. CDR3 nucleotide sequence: TGTGCCAGCTCACCACCGTACGTCAGGGGTGAAGCTTTCTTT. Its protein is CASSPPYVRGEAFF.

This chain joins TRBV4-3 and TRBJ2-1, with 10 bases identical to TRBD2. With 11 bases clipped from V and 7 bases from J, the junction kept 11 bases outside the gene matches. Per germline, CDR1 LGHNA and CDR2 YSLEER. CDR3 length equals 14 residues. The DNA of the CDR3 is TGCGCCGGTAGACTAGCGGGCGTACCTAATGAGCAGTTCTTC. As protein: CAGRLAGVPNEQFF.

The CDR3 region has the DNA TGTGCCAGCAGTTACCTTGGGTTTATCACGGAAAAACTGTTTTTT. This translates into CASSYLGFITEKLFF. The rearrangement uses TRBV6-2 or TRBV6-3 and TRBJ1-4; the D is unclear. The V gene's germline CDR1 is MNHEY and CDR2 SVGEGT. The CDR3 spans 15 residues. V shed 2 bases and J shed 8 bases, with 15 bases lying between them.

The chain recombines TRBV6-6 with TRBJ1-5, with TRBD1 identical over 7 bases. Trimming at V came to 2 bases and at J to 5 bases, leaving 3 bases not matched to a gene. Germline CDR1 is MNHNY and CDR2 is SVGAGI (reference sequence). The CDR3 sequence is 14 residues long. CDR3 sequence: CASSYAGGDQPQHF. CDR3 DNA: TGTGCCAGCAGTTACGCAGGGGGGGATCAGCCCCAGCATTTT.

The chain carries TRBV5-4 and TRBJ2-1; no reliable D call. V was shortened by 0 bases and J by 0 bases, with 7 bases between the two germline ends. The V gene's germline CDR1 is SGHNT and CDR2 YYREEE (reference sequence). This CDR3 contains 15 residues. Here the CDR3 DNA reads TGTGCCAGCAGCTTGGTAGTGAACTCCTACAATGAGCAGTTCTTC. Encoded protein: CASSLVVNSYNEQFF.

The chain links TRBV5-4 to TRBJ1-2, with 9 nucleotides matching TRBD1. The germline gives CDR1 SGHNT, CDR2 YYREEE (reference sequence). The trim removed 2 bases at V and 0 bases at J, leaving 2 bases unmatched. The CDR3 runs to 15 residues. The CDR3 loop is CASSFGTGTNYGYTF. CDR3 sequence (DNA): TGTGCCAGCAGCTTCGGGACAGGGACTAACTATGGCTACACCTTC.

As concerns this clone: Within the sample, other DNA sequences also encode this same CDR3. CDR3 sequence reads: CASSYSELAKNIQYF. In nucleotides, the CDR3 is TGTGCCAGCAGTTACAGCGAACTAGCCAAAAACATTCAGTACTTC. The gene calls are TRBV6-5 and TRBJ2-4, with D hard to call. Trimming left V 2 bases short and J 0 bases short, with 8 bases between. Germline CDR1 reads MNHEY; CDR2 reads SVGAGI. This CDR3 comprises 15 residues.

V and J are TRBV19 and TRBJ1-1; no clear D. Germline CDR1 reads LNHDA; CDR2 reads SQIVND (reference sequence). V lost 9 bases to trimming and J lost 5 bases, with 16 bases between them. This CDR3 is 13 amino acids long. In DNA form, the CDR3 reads TGTGCCAGCATGACGTTGGAGGGAACTGAAGCTTTCTTT. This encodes CASMTLEGTEAFF.